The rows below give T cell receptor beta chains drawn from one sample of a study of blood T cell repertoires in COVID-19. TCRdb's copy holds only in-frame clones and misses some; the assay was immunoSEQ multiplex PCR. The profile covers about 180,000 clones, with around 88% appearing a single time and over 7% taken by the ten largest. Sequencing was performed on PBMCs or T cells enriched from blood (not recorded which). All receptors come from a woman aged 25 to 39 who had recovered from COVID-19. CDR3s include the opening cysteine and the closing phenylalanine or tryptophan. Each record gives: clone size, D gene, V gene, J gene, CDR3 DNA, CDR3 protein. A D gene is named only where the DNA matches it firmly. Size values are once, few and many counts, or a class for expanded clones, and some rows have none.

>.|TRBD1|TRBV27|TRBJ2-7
TGTGCCAGCAGTTTAAGGACAGGGGGGGCCTACGAGCAGTACTTC
CASSLRTGGAYEQYF
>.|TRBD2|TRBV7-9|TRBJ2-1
TGTGCCAGCAGCTTAGCTCCGGGAGGGCCGTGGAATGAGCAGTTCTTC
CASSLAPGGPWNEQFF
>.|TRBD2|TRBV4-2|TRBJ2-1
TGTGCCAGCACCTCCGGGACTAGTCCTACAGGTGAGCAGTTCTTC
CASTSGTSPTGEQFF
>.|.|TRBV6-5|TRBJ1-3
TGTGCCAGCTACACCTGGGGCTTTGGAAACACCATATATTTT
CASYTWGFGNTIYF
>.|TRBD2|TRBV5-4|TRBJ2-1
TGTGCCAGCAGCTTGTTGCGCGGGGGGTCCGGCAATGAGCAGTTCTTC
CASSLLRGGSGNEQFF
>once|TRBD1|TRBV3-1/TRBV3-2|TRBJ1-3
TGTGCCAGCAGCCAGGGACAGGGGGCTAACACCATATATTTT
CASSQGQGANTIYF
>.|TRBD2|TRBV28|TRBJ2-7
TGTGCCAGCAGTCCGACTAGCGTCGTATTTAAAAGCTCCTACGAGCAGTACTTC
CASSPTSVVFKSSYEQYF
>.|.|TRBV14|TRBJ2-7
TGTGCCAGCAGCCTTGCTTCTTGGCACGAGCAGTACTTC
CASSLASWHEQYF
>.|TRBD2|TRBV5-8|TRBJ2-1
TGTGCCAGCAGCTTTGCGGGAGGGGTGAATGAGCAGTTCTTC
CASSFAGGVNEQFF
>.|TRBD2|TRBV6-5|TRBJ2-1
TGTGCCAGTGGGCGGGAGAGCTCCTACAATGAGCAGTTCTTC
CASGRESSYNEQFF
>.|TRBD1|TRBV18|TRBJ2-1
TGTGCCAGCTCACCCGGTTCCGGGACAGAGCACTACAATGAGCAGTTCTTC
CASSPGSGTEHYNEQFF
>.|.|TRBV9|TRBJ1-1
TGTGCCAGCAGCTCCAGGGTGGAACGGACTGAAGCTTTCTTT
CASSSRVERTEAFF
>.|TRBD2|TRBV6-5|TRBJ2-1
TGTGCCACCGGGTCGCTGGCGGGAGAGAGGAATGAGCAGTTCTTC
CATGSLAGERNEQFF
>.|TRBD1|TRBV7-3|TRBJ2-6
TGTGCCAGCAGCCGAGCTGGGCCGGGACAGCTTTCTGGGGCCAACGTCCTGACTTTC
CASSRAGPGQLSGANVLTF
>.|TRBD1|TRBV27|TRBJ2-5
TGTGCCAGCAGCGGGGGACAGGGGGAGACCCAGTACTTC
CASSGGQGETQYF
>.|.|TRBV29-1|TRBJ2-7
TGCAGCGTTGAAGGGACTGCCACGGAATACGAGCAGTACTTC
CSVEGTATEYEQYF
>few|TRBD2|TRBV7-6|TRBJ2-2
TGTGCCAGCAGCTCTTGGACTAGCGGGAGGGCCGGGGAGCTGTTTTTT
CASSSWTSGRAGELFF
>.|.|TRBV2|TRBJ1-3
TGTGCCAGCAGTGAATTTTCGGGACTGTTCTCTGGAAACACCATATATTTT
CASSEFSGLFSGNTIYF
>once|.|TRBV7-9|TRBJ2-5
TGTGCCAGCAGCTTAGCGGTGGTACTGCGATCCGGGGAGACCCAGTACTTC
CASSLAVVLRSGETQYF
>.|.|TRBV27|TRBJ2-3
TGTGCCAGCAAGAAATCCCCGTTGCTAGCGACTAGCACAGATACGCAGTATTTT
CASKKSPLLATSTDTQYF
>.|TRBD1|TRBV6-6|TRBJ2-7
TGTGCCAGCACCCGGACAGGGGTTGACGAGCAGTACTTC
CASTRTGVDEQYF
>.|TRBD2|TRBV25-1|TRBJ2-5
TGTGCCAGCAGTGGCGCTAGCGGGGGAACGGGGCCCCAAGAGACCCAGTACTTC
CASSGASGGTGPQETQYF
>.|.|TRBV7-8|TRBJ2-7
TGTGCCAGCAGCCAGAAACGTTTAGCGGAGCTCTCCTACGAGCAGTACTTC
CASSQKRLAELSYEQYF
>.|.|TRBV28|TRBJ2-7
TGTGCCAGCAGTCCCAGACTATACGAGCAGTACTTC
CASSPRLYEQYF
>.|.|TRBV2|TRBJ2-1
TGTGCCAGCAGCAACTCGAGGGCGAACAATGAGCAGTTCTTC
CASSNSRANNEQFF
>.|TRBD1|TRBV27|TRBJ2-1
TGTGCCAGCAGTTCCGGGACAGGTCGACTAGTGAACTACAATGAGCAGTTCTTC
CASSSGTGRLVNYNEQFF
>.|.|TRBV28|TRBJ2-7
TGTGCCAGCAGTTTAGGAGTAGCTCCCCCCTACGAGCAGTACTTC
CASSLGVAPPYEQYF
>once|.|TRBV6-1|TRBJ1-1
TGTGCCAGCAGTGATTATTTTGGAGGTAGAGGACCGAACACTGAAGCTTTCTTT
CASSDYFGGRGPNTEAFF
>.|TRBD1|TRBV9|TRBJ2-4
TGTGCCAGCAGCGTGGGGGTGACAGGGACCAAAAACATTCAGTACTTC
CASSVGVTGTKNIQYF